The entry that follows covers one T cell receptor (beta chain) sequence. The CDR3 totals 15 residues. Per germline, CDR1 SNHLY and CDR2 FYNNEI. The junction had 11 bases not matched to a gene; V was cut back by 6 bases and J by 4 bases. This record comes from a study of chemoradiotherapy in HPV16-positive cancers. About the research overall: Candidate HPV-specific T-cell clones and common TCR motifs came from functional assays in a couple of HPV16-positive patients.

Libraries were prepared by immunoSEQ multiplex PCR; TCRdb keeps only in-frame clonotypes and omits some of them. The sample gives about 13,000 clones, around 85% of which show up once; 5.5% to 7.5% is in the top ten. Source: blood, taken from a patient who underwent chemoradiotherapy. This TCR derives from a human donor with HPV-associated anogenital cancer. This chain connects TRBV2 to TRBJ2-5; 7 positions match TRBD1. The chain's CDR3 is CASSVRQGSAETQYF. Here the CDR3 DNA reads TGTGCCAGCAGCGTAAGACAGGGTTCAGCAGAGACCCAGTACTTC.